The clone carrying this TCR beta chain was seen a handful of times. Its matching antigen is unknown. This sample stems from a study of T cell responses to AZD1222 COVID-19 vaccine. Study information: Samples with a second dose at about 4 or about 12 weeks were pooled together. Study-wide results and caveats: Repertoires were obtained only post-peak T cell response. Clonal diversity may have been underestimated in mostly white British donors.

CDR1 and CDR2 from the germline V gene are MNHEY and SVGAGI. V dropped 6 bases and J dropped 4; count of bases not matched to a gene: 5. The CDR3 covers 14 residues. This table comes from immunoSEQ multiplex PCR, and its TCRdb copy is limited to in-frame clones, with some not included. The sample holds about 78,000 clones; around 90% are singletons and the top ten take roughly a quarter. This receptor was obtained from an adult in good health. Specimen: peripheral blood, collected on day 0 of AZD1222 vaccination. This sequence joins TRBV6-5 and TRBJ2-7; the match to TRBD2 covers 11 bases. The CDR3 sequence is CASSWGLADYEQYF. The CDR3, as DNA: TGTGCCAGCAGCTGGGGACTAGCGGATTACGAGCAGTACTTC.